This record looks at one T cell receptor (beta chain) sequence and its context. What antigen it recognizes has not been identified. The input lacks base qualities; no much larger clone sits a single base away. The data originate from a study of blood T cell repertoires in COVID-19 (TCRdb year 2020). At the level of the whole study: Samples covering the acute and convalescent phases of COVID-19 were provided by collaborators in the United States, Italy and Spain. The material from the prospective study consisted of cDNA or gDNA derived from T cells, B-cell-depleted T cells, or PBMCs. Subjects who had been exposed to COVID-19, were actively infected with it, or had recovered from it provided the deeply sampled blood TCRbeta repertoires that made up the dataset. The repertoires were released in a freely available public database intended as a resource for research on the immune response to SARS-CoV-2. Samples were obtained from the ongoing ImmuneRACE study (first 160 participants) and from some 1,300 subjects provided by 6 global collaborators. Nearly every sample came with metadata listing a de-identified subject ID, COVID-19 status, age in years and sex. HLA class I and class II types, where available, came from metadata supplied by the sample provider rather than from assay-based typing.

TCRbeta CDR3 regions were amplified from genomic DNA by means of the immunoSEQ Assay, a bias-controlled multiplex PCR. In the source study's methods: The number of nucleated cells in each sample was estimated by amplification of reference gene primers within the assay. Sequence reads were collapsed and filtered to measure the absolute abundance of every unique TCRbeta CDR3 rearrangement. For each sample, productive Simpson clonality was calculated by taking the square root of Simpson's diversity index across productive rearrangements. This immuneACCESS table, as held by TCRdb, lists in-frame sequences with V and J called but not all clones. Of the missing ones, under half trace to an unresolved V gene in checked studies; the others have no known cause. V and J calls and clone size are copied from that table; D and trimming were computed from the DNA. The sample contains 200,000 to 250,000 clones, 83% of them found a single time. The ten most abundant clones make up roughly 1.2% of the sample.

One collaborating source in Seattle enrolled patients while the patients were actively infected and followed the patients over time throughout the course of disease. Whole blood was collected in K2EDTA tubes by collaborating institutions according to the institutions' own protocols. Collaborator samples were shipped for TCRbeta analysis as frozen whole blood, isolated PBMCs, or DNA extracted from either sample type. The V end loses 4 bases and the J end loses 2 bases, and a stretch of 16 bases separates them. From the cysteine through the phenylalanine, the CDR3 covers 15 amino acids. The CDR3 DNA has 45 bases and is translated from base 1. The germline V gene (reference sequence) specifies SGHNT as CDR1 and YYREEE as CDR2. The paper's findings and limits, for the study overall: Clinical and demographic metadata were provided uncurated, with the amount varying by source and participant.

The clonotype comes from a woman in her 30s with COVID-19, enrolled during active disease. Sequenced sample: peripheral blood. This sequence uses TRBV5-4 and TRBJ2-7; TRBD2 might be the D gene, on 5 matching bases. The CDR3 loop reads CASSPGGGFTYEQYF. DNA sequence: TGTGCCAGCAGCCCCGGAGGTGGGTTCACCTACGAGCAGTACTTC.